The 10 T cell receptor beta chains below all came from one sample that was sequenced in a study of CD8 T cells in Susac syndrome. RNA, at about 0.45 to 1 ug, was reverse transcribed with random hexamers. TCRdb called the immunoSEQ multiplex PCR reads again in MiXCR, with one record for every CDR3 protein. The sample shows 210,000 or so distinct CDR3 sequences, about 94% of them seen only once. Input material: CD4+ T cells from PBMCs. Source of these receptors: a human donor with Susac syndrome.

The CDR3 region has the DNA TGTGCCAGCAGGACGGAGGCGAATTACAATGAGCAGTTCTTC. Amino acid sequence: CASRTEANYNEQFF. The J gene is TRBJ2-1, the V gene TRBV11-3, with D perhaps TRBD2 (5 bases). CDR3 length: 14 amino acids. Between the trimmed V and J ends, which lost 6 bases and 4 bases, there was a span of 13 bases. From germline, CDR1 is SGHNT and CDR2 YENEEA.

The J gene is TRBJ2-3, the V gene TRBV29-1; 10 bases match TRBD2. Germline-derived CDR1 and CDR2 are SQVTM and ANQGSEA. V trimming: 7 bases; J trimming: 8 bases; junction bases outside the gene matches: 15. The CDR3 sequence is 15 residues long. The CDR3 loop reads CSAGPGTSAVGTQYF. The CDR3 DNA reads TGCAGCGCTGGCCCCGGGACTAGCGCGGTAGGTACGCAGTATTTT.

This sequence joins TRBV7-9 and TRBJ1-1; tentatively, D is TRBD1 (5 bases). The CDR3 length is 14 residues. Germline CDR1 SEHNR, CDR2 FQNEAQ (reference sequence). V lost 5 bases to trimming and J lost 9 bases, with 19 bases between them. The CDR3 DNA sequence: TGTGCCAGCAGCGAGGGAAGGGGCGGAACCCAAGCTTTCTTT. It yields the protein CASSEGRGGTQAFF.

The rearrangement joins TRBV5-4 to TRBJ2-1; D remains unclear. V dropped 0 bases and J dropped 6 bases, with 7 bases sitting between them. Looked up from germline, CDR1 is SGHNT and CDR2 is YYREEE (reference sequence). The CDR3 is 13 residues long. The CDR3 region has the DNA TGTGCCAGCAGCTTGGTCGGGTCCAATGAGCAGTTCTTC. As protein: CASSLVGSNEQFF.

The chain is built from TRBV12-3 or TRBV12-4 and TRBJ1-5, with D possibly matching TRBD1 (5 bases). With 7 bases removed from V and 1 base from J, the gap between germline ends came to 14 bases. The CDR3 consists of 15 residues. As DNA, the CDR3 is TGTGCCAGCACCCAAGGTCAGGGAAGCAATCAGCCCCAGCATTTT. Its translation: CASTQGQGSNQPQHF.

The chain couples TRBV30 to TRBJ1-1, with D uncertain. This CDR3 is built from 15 residues. CDR1 and CDR2 from the germline V gene are GTSNPN and SVGIG (reference sequence). Trimming took 3 bases from V and 2 from J, leaving 16 bases between them. The CDR3 protein is CAWSPYTEPNTEAFF. The CDR3 bases are TGTGCCTGGAGCCCTTATACAGAACCAAACACTGAAGCTTTCTTT.

The chain links TRBV6-5 to TRBJ2-1; the match to TRBD2 covers 12 bases. With 3 bases clipped from V and 7 bases from J, the junction kept 10 bases outside the gene matches. The CDR3 has 17 residues. In germline, CDR1 is MNHEY, CDR2 SVGAGI. This chain's CDR3 is CASSYKATSGGYNEQFF. The DNA of the CDR3 is TGTGCCAGCAGTTATAAAGCGACTAGCGGGGGTTATAATGAGCAGTTCTTC.

V and J are TRBV7-3 and TRBJ1-1; 8 bases map to TRBD1. The V gene's germline CDR1 is SGHTA and CDR2 FQGTGA. This CDR3 is built from 16 residues. V dropped 1 base and J dropped 5; count of bases not matched to a gene: 9. In nucleotides, the CDR3 is TGTGCCAGCAGCTTAAGGCGCAGGGGGCAGGGAACTGAAGCTTTCTTT. Encoded protein: CASSLRRRGQGTEAFF.

The chain employs TRBV4-1 and TRBJ1-1, with TRBD1 matching 10 bases. The CDR3 totals 15 residues. Germline CDR1 MGHRA, CDR2 YSYEKL. Germline trimming cut 1 base from V and 11 bases from J; bases unmatched to any gene: 10. CDR3 DNA: TGCGCCAGCAGCCAAGCCCCCGGGACAGGGGTCGGGGCTTTCTTT. Its translation is CASSQAPGTGVGAFF.

The V and J genes are TRBV7-9 and TRBJ2-1; D is undetermined. CDR3 size: 13 residues. V lost 1 base to trimming and J lost 5 bases, with 6 bases between them. CDR1 is SEHNR and CDR2 is FQNEAQ in the germline V gene (reference sequence). CDR3 sequence (DNA): TGTGCCAGCAGCTTAGATGCGGACAATGAGCAGTTCTTC. This gives the protein CASSLDADNEQFF.